Sequencing of this TCR beta chain was carried out in a study of blood T cell repertoires in COVID-19. About the study: The analysed material was cDNA or gDNA that came from T cells, B-cell-depleted T cells, or PBMCs.

Original processing methods: From reference gene primer amplification, estimates of nucleated cell counts were derived. Sequenced by immunoSEQ multiplex PCR; TCRdb stores in-frame clones only, minus some. V and J calls and clone size are copied from that table; D and trimming were computed from the DNA. The table records 310,000 or so clones, around 90% of them present only once. The CDR3 extends over 14 amino acids. V dropped 8 bases and J dropped 4 bases, with 15 bases sitting between them. Germline V gives CDR1 MNHEY, CDR2 SMNVEV (reference sequence). This chain links TRBV27 with TRBJ1-3; possibly TRBD1 for D (6 bases). This TCR derives from a man younger than 35 who had recovered from COVID-19. Specimen: peripheral blood. This CDR3 reads CASGRGTAGNTIYF. DNA for the CDR3: TGTGCCAGCGGCAGGGGAACGGCGGGAAACACCATATATTTT.